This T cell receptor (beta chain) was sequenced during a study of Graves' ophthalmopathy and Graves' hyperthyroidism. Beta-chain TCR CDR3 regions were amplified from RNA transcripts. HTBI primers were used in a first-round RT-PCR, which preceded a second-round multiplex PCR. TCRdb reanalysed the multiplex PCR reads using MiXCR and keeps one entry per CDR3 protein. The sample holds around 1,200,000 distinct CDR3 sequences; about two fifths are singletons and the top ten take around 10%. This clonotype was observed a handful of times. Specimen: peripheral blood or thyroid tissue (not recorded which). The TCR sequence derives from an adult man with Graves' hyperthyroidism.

The CDR3 DNA sequence: TGTGCCACCAGCAGAGAGGCAGGGGCGACTGCTGGAAACACCTTC. It yields the protein CATSREAGATAGNTF. V is TRBV15 and J is TRBJ1-2, with D possibly matching TRBD1 (6 bases). The V end lost 0 bases, the J end lost 12 bases, and 20 bases lay between the germline ends. This CDR3 region has 15 residues. Germline loops: CDR1 LNHNV, CDR2 YYDKDF (reference sequence).